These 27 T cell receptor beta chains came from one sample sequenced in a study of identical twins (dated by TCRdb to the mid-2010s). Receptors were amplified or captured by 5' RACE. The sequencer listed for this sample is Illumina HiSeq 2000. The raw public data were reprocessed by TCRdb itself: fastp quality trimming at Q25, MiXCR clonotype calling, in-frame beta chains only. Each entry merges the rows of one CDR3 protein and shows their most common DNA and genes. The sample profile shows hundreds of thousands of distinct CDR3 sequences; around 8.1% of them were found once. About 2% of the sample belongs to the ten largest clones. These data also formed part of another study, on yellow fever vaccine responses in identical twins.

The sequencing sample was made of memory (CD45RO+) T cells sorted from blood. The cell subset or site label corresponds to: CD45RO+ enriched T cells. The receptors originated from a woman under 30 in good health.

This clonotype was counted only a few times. As DNA, the CDR3 is TGTGCCAGCGTGAAGTCAGGGTTCCCCGGGGAGCTGTTTTTT. Translation: CASVKSGFPGELFF. V gene TRBV28 combines with J gene TRBJ2-2; weak D call: TRBD1 (5 bases). The CDR3 is 14 amino acids. Germline CDR1 reads MDHEN; CDR2 reads SYDVKM. V was shortened by 8 bases and J by 6 bases, with 16 bases between the two germline ends.

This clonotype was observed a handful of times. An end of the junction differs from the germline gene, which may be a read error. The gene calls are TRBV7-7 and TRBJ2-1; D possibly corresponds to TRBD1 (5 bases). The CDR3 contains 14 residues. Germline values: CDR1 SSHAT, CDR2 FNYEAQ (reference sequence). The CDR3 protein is CASSPQGRVGEQFF. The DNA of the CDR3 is TGTGCTAGCAGCCCGCAGGGTCGCGTCGGTGAGCAGTTCTTC.

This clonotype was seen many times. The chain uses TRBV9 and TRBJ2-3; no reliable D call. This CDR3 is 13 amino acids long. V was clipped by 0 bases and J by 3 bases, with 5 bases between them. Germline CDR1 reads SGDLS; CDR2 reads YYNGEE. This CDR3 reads CASSVVFTDTQYF. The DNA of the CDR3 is TGTGCCAGCAGCGTAGTTTTTACAGATACGCAGTATTTT.

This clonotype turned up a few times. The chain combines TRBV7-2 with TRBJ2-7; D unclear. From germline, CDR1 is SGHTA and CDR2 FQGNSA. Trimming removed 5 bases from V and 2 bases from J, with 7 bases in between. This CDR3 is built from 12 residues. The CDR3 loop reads CASSPATYEQYF. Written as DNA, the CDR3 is TGTGCCAGCAGCCCGGCGACCTACGAGCAGTACTTC.

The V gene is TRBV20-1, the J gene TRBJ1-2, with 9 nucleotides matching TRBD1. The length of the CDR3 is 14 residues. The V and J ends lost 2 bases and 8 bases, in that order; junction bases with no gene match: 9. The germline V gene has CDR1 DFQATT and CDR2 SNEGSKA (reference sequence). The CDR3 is CSARLTQGAGGYTF. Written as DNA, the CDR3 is TGCAGTGCTAGACTTACACAGGGGGCGGGAGGCTACACCTTC.

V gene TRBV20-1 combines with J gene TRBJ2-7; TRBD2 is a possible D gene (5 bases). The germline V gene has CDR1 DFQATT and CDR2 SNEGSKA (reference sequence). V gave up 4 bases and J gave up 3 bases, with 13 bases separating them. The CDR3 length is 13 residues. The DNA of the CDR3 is TGCAGTGCTACCGGGAACAAGGACTACGAGCAGTACTTC. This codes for CSATGNKDYEQYF.

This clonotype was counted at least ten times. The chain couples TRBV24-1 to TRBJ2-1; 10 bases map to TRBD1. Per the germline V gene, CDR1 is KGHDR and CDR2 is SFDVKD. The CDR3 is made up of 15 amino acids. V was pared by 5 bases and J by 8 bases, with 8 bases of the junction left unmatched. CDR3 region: CATSARGQGGYEQFF. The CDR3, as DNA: TGTGCCACCAGTGCGAGAGGACAGGGGGGCTATGAGCAGTTCTTC.

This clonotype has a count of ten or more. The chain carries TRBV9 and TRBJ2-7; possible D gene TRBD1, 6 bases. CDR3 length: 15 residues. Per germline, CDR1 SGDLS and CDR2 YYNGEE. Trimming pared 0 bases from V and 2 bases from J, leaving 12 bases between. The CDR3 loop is CASSVGGGDTYEQYF. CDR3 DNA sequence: TGTGCCAGCAGCGTAGGAGGGGGAGATACCTACGAGCAGTACTTC.

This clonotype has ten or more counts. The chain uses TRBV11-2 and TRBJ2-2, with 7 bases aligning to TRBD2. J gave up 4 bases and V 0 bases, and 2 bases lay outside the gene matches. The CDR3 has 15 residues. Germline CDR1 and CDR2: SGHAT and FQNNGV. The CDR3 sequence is CASSLEGTTTGELFF. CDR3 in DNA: TGTGCCAGCAGCTTAGAGGGGACTACCACCGGGGAGCTGTTTTTT.

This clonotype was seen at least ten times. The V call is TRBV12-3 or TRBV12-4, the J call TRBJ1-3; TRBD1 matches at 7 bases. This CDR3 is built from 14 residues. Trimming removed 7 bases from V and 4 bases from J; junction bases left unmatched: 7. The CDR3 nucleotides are TGTGCCAGCAAGCAAGACAGGGTCGGAAACACCATATATTTT. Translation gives CASKQDRVGNTIYF.

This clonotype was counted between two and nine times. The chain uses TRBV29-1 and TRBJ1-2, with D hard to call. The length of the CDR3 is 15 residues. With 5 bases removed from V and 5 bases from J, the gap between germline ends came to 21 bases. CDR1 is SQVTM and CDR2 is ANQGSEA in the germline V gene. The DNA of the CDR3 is TGCAGCGTTCCAACCGGCTATCAAAACGAGTATGGCTACACCTTC. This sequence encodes CSVPTGYQNEYGYTF.

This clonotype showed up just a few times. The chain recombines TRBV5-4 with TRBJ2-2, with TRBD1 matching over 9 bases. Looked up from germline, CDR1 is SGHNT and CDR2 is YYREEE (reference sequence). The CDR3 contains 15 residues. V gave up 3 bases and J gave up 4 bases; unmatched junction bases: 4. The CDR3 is CASSSGTGSTGELFF. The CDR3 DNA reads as TGTGCCAGCAGCTCCGGGACAGGGTCCACCGGGGAGCTGTTTTTT.

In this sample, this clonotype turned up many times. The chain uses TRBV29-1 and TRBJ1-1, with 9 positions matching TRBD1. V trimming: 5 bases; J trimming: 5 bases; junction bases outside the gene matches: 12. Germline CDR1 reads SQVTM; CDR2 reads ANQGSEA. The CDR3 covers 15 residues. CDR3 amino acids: CSVHPGTGMGTEAFF. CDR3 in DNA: TGCAGCGTTCACCCCGGGACAGGGATGGGGACTGAAGCTTTCTTT.

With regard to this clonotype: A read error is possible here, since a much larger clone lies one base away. The CDR3 bases are TGCGCCAGCAGCCGGAACGGGGACACCGGGGAGCTGTTTTTT. Residues: CASSRNGDTGELFF. V and J are TRBV5-1 and TRBJ2-2, with a possible D match to TRBD2 (5 bases). Germline V lookup: CDR1 SGHRS, CDR2 YFSETQ. V lost 4 bases and J 3 bases, leaving 10 bases between the germline ends. The CDR3 totals 14 residues.

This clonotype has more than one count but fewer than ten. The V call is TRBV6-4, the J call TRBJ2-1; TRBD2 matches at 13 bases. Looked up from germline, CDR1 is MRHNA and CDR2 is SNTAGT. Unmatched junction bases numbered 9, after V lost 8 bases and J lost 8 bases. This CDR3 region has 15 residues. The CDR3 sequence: CASGSLAGGVHEQFF. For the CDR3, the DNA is TGTGCCAGCGGATCACTAGCGGGAGGGGTCCATGAGCAGTTCTTC.

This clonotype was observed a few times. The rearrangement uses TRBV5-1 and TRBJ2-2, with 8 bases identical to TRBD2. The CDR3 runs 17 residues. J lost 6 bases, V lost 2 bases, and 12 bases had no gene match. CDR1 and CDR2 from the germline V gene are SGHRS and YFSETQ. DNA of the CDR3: TGCGCCAGCAGCTTCTTGTGGCGGGGGGCTGATTCCGGGGAGCTGTTTTTT. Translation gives CASSFLWRGADSGELFF. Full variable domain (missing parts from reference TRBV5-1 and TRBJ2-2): KAGVTQTPRYLIKTRGQQVTLSCSPISGHRSVSWYQQTPGQGLQFLFEYFSETQRNKGNFPGRFSGRQFSNSRSEMNVSTLELGDSALYLCASSFLWRGADSGELFFGEGSRLTVL.

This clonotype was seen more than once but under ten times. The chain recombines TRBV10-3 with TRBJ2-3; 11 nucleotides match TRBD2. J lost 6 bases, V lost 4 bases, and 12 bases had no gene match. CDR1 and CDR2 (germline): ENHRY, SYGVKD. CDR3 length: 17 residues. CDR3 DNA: TGTGCCATCAGTGCCGGGACTAGCGGTGAGCTTCGCGATACGCAGTATTTT. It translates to CAISAGTSGELRDTQYF.

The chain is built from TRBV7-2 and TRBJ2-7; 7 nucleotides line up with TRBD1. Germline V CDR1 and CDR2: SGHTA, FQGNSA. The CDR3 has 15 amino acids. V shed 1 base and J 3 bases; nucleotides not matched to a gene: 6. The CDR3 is CASSLDRQGYYEQYF. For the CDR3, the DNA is TGTGCCAGCAGCTTAGACCGACAGGGATACTACGAGCAGTACTTC.

Here the CDR3 reads CATSRAVVSGVYEQYF. The CDR3 DNA is TGTGCCACCAGCAGAGCGGTAGTTAGCGGGGTCTACGAGCAGTACTTC. The rearrangement uses TRBV15 and TRBJ2-7; 8 positions agree with TRBD2. This CDR3 region has 16 residues. The V gene end was trimmed by 1 base and the J gene end by 3 bases; junction bases not matched to a gene: 8. Germline CDR1 LNHNV, CDR2 YYDKDF (reference sequence).

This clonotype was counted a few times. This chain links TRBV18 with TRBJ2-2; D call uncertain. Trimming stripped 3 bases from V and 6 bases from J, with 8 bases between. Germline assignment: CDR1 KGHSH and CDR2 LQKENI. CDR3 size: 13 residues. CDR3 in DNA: TGTGCCAGCTCACCGAAAGCTCCCGGGGAGCTGTTTTTT. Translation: CASSPKAPGELFF.

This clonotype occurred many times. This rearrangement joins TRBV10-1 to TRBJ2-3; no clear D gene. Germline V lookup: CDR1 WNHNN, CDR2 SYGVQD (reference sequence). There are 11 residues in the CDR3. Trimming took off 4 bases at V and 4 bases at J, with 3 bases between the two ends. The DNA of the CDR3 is TGCGCCAGCAGTGTTTCAGATACGCAGTATTTT. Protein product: CASSVSDTQYF.

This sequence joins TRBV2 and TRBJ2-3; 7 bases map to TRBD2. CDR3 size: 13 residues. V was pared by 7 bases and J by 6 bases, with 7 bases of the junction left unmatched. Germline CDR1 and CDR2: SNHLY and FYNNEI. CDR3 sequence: CASNGGVMDTQYF. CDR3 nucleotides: TGTGCCAGCAATGGGGGGGTAATGGATACGCAGTATTTT.

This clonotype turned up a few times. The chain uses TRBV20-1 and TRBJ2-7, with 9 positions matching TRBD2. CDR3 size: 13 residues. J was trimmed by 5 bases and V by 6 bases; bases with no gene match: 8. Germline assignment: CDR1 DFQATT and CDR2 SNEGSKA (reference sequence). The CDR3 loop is CSAMRGGRNEQYF. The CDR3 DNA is TGCAGTGCAATGCGGGGGGGCCGCAACGAGCAGTACTTC.

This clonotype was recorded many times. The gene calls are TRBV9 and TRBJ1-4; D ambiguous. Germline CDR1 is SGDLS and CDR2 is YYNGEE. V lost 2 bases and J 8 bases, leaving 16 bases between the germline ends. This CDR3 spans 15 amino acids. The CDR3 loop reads CASSVGEGRYEKLFF. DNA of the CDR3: TGTGCCAGCAGCGTTGGAGAGGGCAGATACGAAAAACTGTTTTTT.

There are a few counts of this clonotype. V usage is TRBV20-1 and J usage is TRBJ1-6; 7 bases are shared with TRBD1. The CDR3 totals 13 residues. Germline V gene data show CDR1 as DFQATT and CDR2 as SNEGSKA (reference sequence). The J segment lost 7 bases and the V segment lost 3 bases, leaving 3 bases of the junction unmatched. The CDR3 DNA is TGCAGTGCTAGGGGGACAGACAATTCACCCCTCCACTTT. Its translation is CSARGTDNSPLHF.

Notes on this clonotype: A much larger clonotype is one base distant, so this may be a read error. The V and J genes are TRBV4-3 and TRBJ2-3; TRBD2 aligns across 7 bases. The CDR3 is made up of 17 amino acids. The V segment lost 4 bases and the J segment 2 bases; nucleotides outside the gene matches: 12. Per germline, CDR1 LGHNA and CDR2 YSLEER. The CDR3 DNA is TGCGCCAGCAGCCGAGATGGTGGCGGGAGCGCCACAGATACGCAGTATTTT. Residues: CASSRDGGGSATDTQYF.

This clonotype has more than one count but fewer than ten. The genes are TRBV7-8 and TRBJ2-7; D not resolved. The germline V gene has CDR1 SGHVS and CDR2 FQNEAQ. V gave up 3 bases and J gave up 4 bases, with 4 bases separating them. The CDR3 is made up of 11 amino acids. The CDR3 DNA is TGTGCCAGCAGCTTTGAATACGAGCAGTACTTC. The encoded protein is CASSFEYEQYF.